This T cell receptor beta chain originates from a study of shared clonotypes between healthy human individuals. Broader study findings: A handful of donors shared approximately 5% of their naive CD4 clonotypes. Sharing of clonotypes among donors was expected to vary with sequencing depth.

Regarding this clone: Its antigen is undetermined.

The table came from immunoSEQ multiplex PCR; TCRdb's copy has only in-frame clones and leaves some out. The table includes some 1.4 million clones, around 97% detected once. This CDR3 comprises 12 residues. V was pared by 8 bases and J by 3 bases, with 10 bases between. Germline V lookup: CDR1 GTSNPN, CDR2 SVGIG (reference sequence). Sequenced: naive CD4+ T cells sorted from blood. Described subset: CD45RA+ positively selected. The V and J genes are TRBV30 and TRBJ2-2; unclear D gene. This clonotype originated in a man younger than 40 in good health. The CDR3 DNA reads TGTGCCCGCCATGGACACACCGGGGAGCTGTTTTTT. Translation: CARHGHTGELFF. The full variable domain, with the rest looked up from reference TRBV30 and TRBJ2-2, is SQTIHQWPATLVQPVGSPLSLECTVEGTSNPNLYWYRQAAGRGLQLLFYSVGIGQISSEVPQNLSASRPQDRQFILSSKKLLLSDSGFYLCARHGHTGELFFGEGSRLTVL.